This T cell receptor beta chain was found in a study of chemoradiotherapy in HPV16-positive cancers (dated by TCRdb to between 2021 and 2024). In the study overall: Functional T-cell assays on cells from a couple of HPV16-positive patients defined candidate HPV-specific T-cell clones and common TCR motifs. Whether T-cell immunity against the HPV oncoproteins E6 and E7 changes during chemoradiotherapy and whether survival is affected by this immunity were examined in the study. TCR repertoires from more than 70 patients with HPV-related cancers were then used to track the candidate HPV-specific TCRs and motifs.

Results the study describes overall, beyond this receptor: Expansion of candidate HPV-specific clones and E7-related TCR motifs was observed in the tumor microenvironment during treatment, whereas no such expansion was observed for non-HPV-specific T cells. The survival association was reported for HPV16-positive patients, and the functional definition of HPV-specific T cells was derived from only two HPV16-positive patients. In HPV16-positive patients, expansion of HPV-responsive T cells during chemoradiotherapy was found to be associated with improved recurrence-free survival.

On this clone: There is no known antigen for this receptor. No base qualities exist here, and no much larger clone lies one base off it.

From a lookup of the germline V gene, CDR1 and CDR2 are SGHTA and FQGTGA. The CDR3 covers 13 residues, taking in both the cysteine and the phenylalanine. Only the CDR3 part of the read is kept: 39 bases, read in frame from the first base. V sheds 3 bases and J sheds 0 bases, leaving 6 bases between their ends. Repertoires were sampled repeatedly over the course of chemoradiotherapy so that clonal expansion in the tumor microenvironment could be followed. Library preparation used the immunoSEQ multiplex PCR assay. TCRdb carries this immuneACCESS record with in-frame sequences only. Its versions omit some clonotypes, under half of them owing to an unresolved V gene in the studies checked, with the rest unexplained. The sample table records 6,000 to 8,000 clones; around 79% of these occur just once. The biggest ten clones account for approximately 3.6% of the sample.

The source is a human donor with HPV-associated anogenital cancer. The chain uses TRBV7-3 and TRBJ2-7; the D gene lacks a confident call. This material was acquired from a patient who underwent chemoradiotherapy. Read as DNA, the sequence is TGTGCCAGCAGCTTCGCGGCCTCCTACGAGCAGTACTTC. Its amino acids are CASSFAASYEQYF.